This T cell receptor beta chain was captured in a study of cytomegalovirus exposure and HLA in healthy donors (dated by TCRdb to 2017 to 2019). General notes on the study: An earlier analysis of fewer than 750 of the donors reported about 300 Gb of sequence data and around 110 million unique TCR beta sequences obtained from about 180 million T cells. A later genetic analysis took genome-wide SNP genotypes for about 65% of the roughly 670 donors and used that subset as a discovery cohort. To study patterns of TCR occurrence, a later analysis re-analyzed previously published TCR beta repertoires from 700 or so donors and added high-resolution HLA genotyping. The study used immunosequencing to profile the T cell repertoires of several hundred subjects and linked those repertoires to cytomegalovirus serostatus. To decide whether each TCR beta V gene segment behaved as functional or pseudogenic, an earlier analysis of 587 of the donors relied on high-throughput TCR beta sequencing. Donor age, sex, ethnicity and CMV serostatus were compiled alongside the repertoire data. To predict cytomegalovirus infection status, the study brought together high-throughput TCR immunosequencing, statistical association of individual TCRs with disease status, and machine learning. HLA typing included class I and class II loci at four-digit resolution. The number of donors typed differed by locus, with roughly 629-640 for A, B, C, DRB1 and DQB1, more than 500 for DQA1, about 610 for DPA1, and approximately 470 for DPB1. In addition to the first cohort of around 670 subjects, a separate validation cohort of some 120 different subjects was used. Rather than using new phenotypic data, the later analysis identified candidate immune exposures from TCR beta sequences and from how often those sequences occurred across donors. Among the roughly 430 genotyped donors, around 81% belonged to the genetic ancestry cluster associated with self-reported Caucasian donors. About five DR-DQ haplotypes were treated as single units for association and clustering because of strong linkage in the cohort. Roughly 300 gigabases of sequencing data and 70 million to 100 million unique TCR sequences made up an early release that covered 500 to 650 HLA-typed donors. All discovery cohort repertoires had been generated on a single sequencing platform. Among 398 genotyped donors of the cohort, an average of approximately 230,000 unique TCR beta nucleotide sequences were sequenced per donor, roughly a sixth of them non-productive. The study was designed to test whether signatures of past pathogen exposure could be identified by cataloging public T cell receptors.

Results the study describes overall, beyond this receptor: The classifier was reported to diagnose cytomegalovirus status with high specificity and sensitivity in both the original cohort and the validation cohort. An earlier analysis of 587 of the donors showed that most TCR beta V segments appeared in productive rearrangements either about 87% or about 30% of the time, which broadly matched IMGT annotations. A further reported finding was that TCR beta sequences accurately predicted the HLA-A and HLA-B alleles for most subjects in the first cohort. Compared with the roughly 720-donor mean, donors in an Asian-associated ancestry cluster had fewer N-insertions in productive TCRs, according to a later genetic analysis. Several of the top co-occurrence clusters appeared to be linked to parvovirus B19, influenza, CMV and Epstein-Barr virus, according to a later analysis. A total of 164 TCR beta chains were listed by the study as associated with cytomegalovirus. According to the authors, the approach could potentially be generalized to other disease states and immunological phenotypes. According to a later analysis, TCR association rates differed among HLA loci, with DRB1 alleles showing the most associated TCRs and HLA-C alleles showing the fewest. In a later analysis, most CMV-associated TCR beta chains were found to appear HLA-restricted, with HLA associations seemingly driven largely by CMV exposure. For the cohort, immune exposure information was limited to CMV serostatus. Presence/absence analyses assumed roughly uniform sequencing depth across donors, an assumption that may not hold. Because some donors lacked HLA typing at each locus, the association tests relied only on the typed subset. When HLA alleles, especially DR and DQ, strongly co-occurred, TCR associations were difficult to assign to individual alleles. Because counts were too low, about 18 rarely observed V segments, including chromosome 9 orphons, were left out of the earlier analysis of a few hundred of the donors. Specific HLA alleles were associated with around 18,000 TCR beta sequences at a false discovery rate of 0.05 in a later analysis. Most TCR sequences were seen in very few donors, while some public TCRs were found in many individuals. Compared with equally common non-associated chains, HLA-associated TCR beta chains in a later analysis were more clonally expanded and had lower generation probabilities. A group of highly shared sequence variants was considered likely to be a technical artifact of the sequencing pipeline. Linkage disequilibrium might explain the correlated functional status among segregating V segments, but an unknown experimental factor could not be ruled out. A later genetic analysis associated a missense DCLRE1C variant with V-gene and J-gene trimming of TCR beta chains, and an independent cohort replicated the association. This cohort had only TCR beta chains sequenced, and the lack of alpha or paired-chain data limited which features could be detected. Three of the identified cytomegalovirus-associated TCR beta chains were confirmed in vitro to be specific for cytomegalovirus antigens.

The cohort was made up of approximately 700 healthy bone marrow donors. At the time of sampling, every cohort member was nominally healthy, though immune exposures that went unrecorded were likely present. The donor tested CMV seronegative and was one of the 352 seronegative cohort members. A peripheral blood sample was collected from each donor, and TCR beta sequencing was performed on peripheral blood mononuclear cells. Genomic DNA was extracted from the blood cell samples with the Qiagen DNeasy Blood Extraction Kit. Concerning this clone: What this receptor recognizes is not known. No much larger clone exists at a distance of one base, and base qualities are not known.

To prepare the library, the immunoSEQ multiplex PCR assay was applied. A mixture of 60 forward primers for TCR Vbeta segments and 13 reverse primers for TCR Jbeta segments was used in the multiplex PCR. A multiplex PCR assay on genomic DNA amplified the CDR3 region of rearranged TCR beta genes. On the Illumina HiSeq System, the amplified TCR beta libraries were sequenced as 87-base-pair reads. As for the authors' bioinformatics: In a later analysis, some 80 million unique TCR beta chains were counted across the roughly 700 repertoires, and roughly 11 million of these chains were shared by at least two donors. Raw reads were error-corrected and collapsed into unique sequences by a nearest-neighbor algorithm in which closely related sequences were merged to remove PCR and sequencing errors. To assign V, D and J gene segments, CDR3 sequences were aligned to IMGT reference sequences. For a sequence to be retained, at least a six-nucleotide match to both a V gene segment and a J gene segment was required. A rearrangement was called productive if the CDR3 had no stop codons and remained in frame with V and J, and every other rearrangement was called non-productive. CDR3 was defined by IMGT convention, running from the second conserved V-encoded cysteine to the conserved J-encoded phenylalanine. The earlier analysis of about 530 of the donors excluded any sequence lacking an unambiguous match to a single V gene segment. An earlier analysis of about 600 of the donors called V segments functional above 56.7% productive rearrangements and segregating when the between-donor standard deviation exceeded 5%. A statistical classification framework was developed to diagnose cytomegalovirus status using the catalog of TCR beta chain sequences. A later analysis assigned V and J genes by comparing TCR nucleotide sequences with IMGT/GENE-DB human TR gene sequences. Using the TCRdist pipeline, a later analysis assigned CDR3 sequences along with most-parsimonious VDJ recombination scenarios. In a later analysis, each TCR beta chain was defined by its CDR3 amino acid sequence together with its V-gene family, and reads lacking a unique V-gene family were excluded. To address suspected cross-contamination and a sequencing artifact, a later analysis removed under 600 highly shared, low-generation-probability nucleotide sequences. For each public chain, a later analysis derived a clonal expansion index from normalized ranks of inferred template counts within each repertoire. Generation probabilities in a later analysis came from a VDJ recombination model fitted to out-of-frame rearrangements, and those results were checked against IGoR. In a later analysis, hypergeometric tests were used to score TCR-TCR, TCR-HLA and TCR-CMV co-occurrence, with a repertoire-size bias correction applied to TCR pairs. False discovery rates were estimated in a later analysis by permuting HLA or CMV assignments 20 times. A later analysis grouped co-occurring TCRs with DBSCAN, adding TCRdist sequence similarity when clustering within HLA-allele-positive subsets. Repertoires with fewer than 30,000 or more than 120,000 public chains, plus five repertoires with anomalous nucleotide sharing, were excluded from co-occurrence clustering. This is the immuneACCESS table as TCRdb keeps it, with only in-frame sequences that have V and J called. A part of the clones is gone; compared with another copy, unresolved V genes explain less than half, and the rest is unexplained. V and J calls and clone size follow that table, whereas D and trimming were derived from the DNA. A total of 140,000 or so clones appear in this sample, about 75% of them only once. Of the sample, approximately 4.2% falls within the top ten clones.

This receptor was obtained from a man aged 60 to 69 in good health and CMV-seronegative. The sequenced material came from PBMCs.

CDR3 protein: CASIQGRAEMSNQPQHF. The DNA reads as follows: TGTGCCAGTATCCAGGGCAGGGCCGAAATGAGCAATCAGCCCCAGCATTTT. The chain is made from TRBV19 and TRBJ1-5, with a tentative D gene TRBD1 over 5 matching bases. The CDR3 numbers 17 residues from cysteine through phenylalanine. Only CDR3 DNA remains: 51 bases, in frame from the first base. CDR1 is given as LNHDA and CDR2 as SQIVND, both from the germline V gene (reference sequence). A distance of 20 bases separates the germline ends of V and J, which lose 7 bases and 1 base respectively.